Listed below are T cell receptor beta chains from one sample, sequenced in a study of blood T cell repertoires in COVID-19. Sequencing used immunoSEQ multiplex PCR; TCRdb keeps in-frame clones, though not all of them. Here the sample spans roughly 350,000 clones, roughly 90% being singletons. The sample taken for sequencing was peripheral blood. The receptors shown here come from a woman in her forties or fifties with active or convalescent COVID-19. Each CDR3 is given with its conserved first and last residue. D genes are given only for firm matches. Size is stated for part of the rows, as once, few or many counts, or as a class when the clone is expanded.

>.|TRBV4-1|TRBD2|TRBJ2-1
CASSPSGGSYNEQFF
TGCGCCAGCAGCCCCAGCGGGGGCTCCTACAATGAGCAGTTCTTC
>.|TRBV7-2|TRBD1|TRBJ1-1
CASSLEGTVGNTEAFF
TGTGCCAGCAGCTTAGAAGGGACAGTTGGAAACACTGAAGCTTTCTTT
>.|TRBV10-3|TRBD1|TRBJ2-1
CAISEGTGDEQFF
TGTGCCATCAGTGAAGGGACAGGAGATGAGCAGTTCTTC
>.|TRBV4-2|.|TRBJ1-3
CASSQDPQGSGNTIYF
TGTGCCAGCAGCCAAGATCCACAGGGTTCGGGAAACACCATATATTTT
>few|TRBV27|.|TRBJ2-7
CASRYYEQYF
TGTGCCAGCAGGTACTACGAGCAGTACTTC
>.|TRBV19|TRBD1|TRBJ1-2
CASSSTGGDGYTF
TGTGCCAGTAGCTCGACAGGGGGTGATGGCTACACCTTC
>.|TRBV9|.|TRBJ2-1
CASSVAAGAYNEQFF
TGTGCCAGCAGCGTAGCGGCAGGGGCCTACAATGAGCAGTTCTTC
>.|TRBV9|TRBD2|TRBJ2-1
CASSVGGGAYNEQFF
TGTGCCAGCAGCGTAGGTGGGGGGGCCTACAATGAGCAGTTCTTC
>.|TRBV28|.|TRBJ2-6
CATQRGFGANVLTF
TGTGCCACCCAAAGGGGCTTTGGGGCCAACGTCCTGACTTTC
>.|TRBV18|TRBD1|TRBJ1-1
CASSRQGNTEAFF
TGTGCCAGCTCAAGACAGGGAAACACTGAAGCTTTCTTT
>.|TRBV4-2|TRBD1|TRBJ1-4
CASSQDGTDF
TGTGCCAGCAGCCAAGATGGGACAGATTTT
>.|TRBV5-1|TRBD2|TRBJ2-3
CASSLTRGRAGATDTQYF
TGCGCCAGCAGCTTGACGCGCGGGAGGGCAGGGGCCACAGATACGCAGTATTTT
>few|TRBV7-3|.|TRBJ1-6
CASSLTGSSYNSPLHF
TGTGCCAGCAGCCTAACAGGGAGCTCCTATAATTCACCCCTCCACTTT
>once|TRBV23-1|.|TRBJ2-7
CASSLDDYRADEQYF
TGCGCCAGCAGTCTTGACGACTACAGGGCTGACGAGCAGTACTTC
>.|TRBV28|.|TRBJ1-4
CASSFWDIATNEKLFF
TGTGCCAGCAGTTTTTGGGACATTGCAACTAATGAAAAACTGTTTTTT
>few|TRBV4-1|.|TRBJ1-1
CASSQVQVAPQGEAFF
TGCGCCAGCAGCCAGGTACAGGTAGCCCCTCAAGGTGAAGCTTTCTTT
>.|TRBV28|.|TRBJ1-3
CASTQQGVSGNTIYF
TGTGCCAGCACCCAACAGGGAGTCTCTGGAAACACCATATATTTT
>once|TRBV27|.|TRBJ2-1
CASRRSGDNEQFF
TGTGCCAGCAGACGGTCGGGGGACAATGAGCAGTTCTTC
>.|TRBV11-2|TRBD1|TRBJ2-7
CASSFGQGLYEQYF
TGTGCCAGCAGCTTCGGACAGGGTTTGTACGAGCAGTACTTC
>.|TRBV28|.|TRBJ2-4
CASSLLGASAKNIQYF
TGTGCCAGCAGTTTATTGGGGGCGTCGGCCAAAAACATTCAGTACTTC
>.|TRBV27|TRBD1|TRBJ2-7
CASQDRAYEQYF
TGTGCCAGTCAGGACAGGGCCTACGAGCAGTACTTC
>few|TRBV4-3|TRBD1|TRBJ2-6
CASSPTGQSSSGANVLTF
TGCGCCAGCAGCCCGACAGGGCAAAGCTCCTCTGGGGCCAACGTCCTGACTTTC
>.|TRBV5-4|.|TRBJ2-1
CASRLGLASYNEQFF
TGTGCCAGCAGGCTGGGACTTGCCTCCTACAATGAGCAGTTCTTC
>.|TRBV11-3|.|TRBJ2-2
CASSRNPGLNTGELFF
TGTGCCAGCAGCCGAAACCCGGGACTTAACACCGGGGAGCTGTTTTTT
>once|TRBV4-1|.|TRBJ2-7
CASSPGLATYEQYF
TGCGCCAGCAGCCCTGGGCTAGCAACCTACGAGCAGTACTTC
>once|TRBV9|.|TRBJ2-1
CASSGSQLRSSYNEQFF
TGTGCCAGCAGCGGGTCCCAGTTGCGGAGCTCCTACAATGAGCAGTTCTTC
>.|TRBV4-1|TRBD1|TRBJ1-1
CASSQPGQMNTEAFF
TGCGCCAGCAGCCAACCGGGACAGATGAACACTGAAGCTTTCTTT
>once|TRBV9|TRBD2|TRBJ2-3
CASSVVLAGGIDTQYF
TGTGCCAGCAGCGTAGTACTAGCGGGAGGGATCGATACGCAGTATTTT